The 20 T cell receptor beta chains given below trace back to one sample, sequenced in a study of blood T cell repertoires in COVID-19 (TCRdb year 2020). Library creation used the immunoSEQ multiplex PCR assay. TCRdb provides this immuneACCESS table in a form limited to in-frame rearrangements. Some clones are lacking; in checked studies, under half of them reflect an unresolved V gene, and why the rest are absent is not known. This sample has over 200,000 clones in its table, and 70% to 85% of those were observed once. The ten largest clones add up to 1.5% to 2% of the sample. Source material: PBMCs or T cells enriched from blood (not recorded which). All receptors derive from a man in his sixties who had recovered from COVID-19.

The V and J genes are TRBV6-5 and TRBJ1-6, with D perhaps matching TRBD1 (6 bases). The CDR3 extends over 13 amino acids. The V gene lost 6 bases and the J gene lost 12 bases, with 15 bases spanning the gap. CDR1 is MNHEY and CDR2 is SVGAGI in the germline V gene. The CDR3 DNA reads as TGTGCCAGCAGGGAGGACAGCCTAGGACCCCTCCACTTT. Translated: CASREDSLGPLHF.

The chain has TRBV7-2 and TRBJ1-2; possible D gene TRBD1, 6 bases. This CDR3 is built from 14 residues. Trimming pared 5 bases from V and 8 bases from J, leaving 18 bases between. In germline, CDR1 is SGHTA, CDR2 FQGNSA. DNA of the CDR3: TGTGCCAGCAGCCCCCGATCCAACAGGGCGGGCTACACCTTC. Translating it yields CASSPRSNRAGYTF.

This sequence joins TRBV3-1 (or the pseudogene TRBV3-2) and TRBJ2-3, with D perhaps TRBD1 (5 bases). The CDR3 covers 16 residues. Trimming pared 0 bases from V and 0 bases from J, leaving 10 bases between. In germline, CDR1 is LGHDT, CDR2 YNNKEL (reference sequence). CDR3 in DNA: TGTGCCAGCAGCCAAGAAGCCAGGGCTAGCACAGATACGCAGTATTTT. It codes for CASSQEARASTDTQYF.

Only a few counts were recorded for this clone. The V and J genes are TRBV6-5 and TRBJ1-5; 8 bases fit TRBD1. From germline, CDR1 is MNHEY and CDR2 SVGAGI. Trimming took 6 bases from V and 7 from J; bases not matched to a gene: 5. This CDR3 is built from 13 residues. The CDR3 spells CASSGQGVQPQHF. Here the CDR3 DNA reads TGTGCCAGCAGCGGACAGGGTGTACAGCCCCAGCATTTT.

This chain joins TRBV24-1 and TRBJ2-5; TRBD1 matches 7 bases. Germline CDR1 reads KGHDR; CDR2 reads SFDVKD. The J segment lost 1 base and the V segment lost 2 bases, leaving 0 bases of the junction unmatched. The CDR3 contains 14 residues. Here the CDR3 DNA reads TGTGCCACCAGTGATTGGGACAGCCAAGAGACCCAGTACTTC. Translated, it gives CATSDWDSQETQYF.

V is TRBV24-1 and J is TRBJ1-2; TRBD1 agrees at 10 bases. CDR1 and CDR2 (germline): KGHDR, SFDVKD. V lost 4 bases to trimming and J lost 8 bases; unmatched junction nucleotides: 9. The CDR3 loop spans 15 amino acids. The DNA for the CDR3 is TGTGCCACCAGTGAAGCTACCGGGACAGGGGACGGCTACACCTTC. This codes for CATSEATGTGDGYTF.

The chain is built from TRBV24-1 and TRBJ2-3; a weak D match, TRBD2 (6 bases). CDR3 length: 15 residues. Germline-derived CDR1 and CDR2 are KGHDR and SFDVKD. V was cut by 5 bases and J by 0 bases, with 11 bases left in between. CDR3 in DNA: TGTGCCACCAGTGGAGGCGGGGACAGCACAGATACGCAGTATTTT. It is translated as CATSGGGDSTDTQYF.

The chain couples TRBV7-9 to TRBJ2-6; maybe TRBD1 (5 bases). V was cut by 5 bases and J by 4 bases, with 15 bases left in between. Germline V lookup: CDR1 SEHNR, CDR2 FQNEAQ (reference sequence). The CDR3 consists of 16 residues. CDR3 amino acids: CASSPPDTAGANVLTF. Written as DNA, the CDR3 is TGTGCCAGCAGCCCACCGGACACCGCGGGGGCCAACGTCCTGACTTTC.

The gene calls are TRBV19 and TRBJ2-5; possible D gene TRBD2, 7 bases. This CDR3 region has 17 residues. The germline CDR1 and CDR2 sequences are LNHDA and SQIVND (reference sequence). Trimming pared 8 bases from V and 5 bases from J, leaving 27 bases between. The CDR3 here is CASSRGGGTLELETQYF. CDR3 bases: TGTGCCAGTTCTAGGGGAGGGGGGACGTTGGAGTTGGAGACCCAGTACTTC.

The chain links TRBV13 to TRBJ2-3, with 15 bases that match TRBD2. The ends lost 4 bases at V and 1 base at J; junction bases unmatched: 6. This CDR3 contains 18 residues. CDR1 and CDR2 (germline): PRHDT, FYEKMQ (reference sequence). The CDR3 sequence is CASSYGLAGGPGTDTQYF. The CDR3 nucleotides are TGTGCCAGCAGCTACGGACTAGCGGGGGGGCCTGGCACAGATACGCAGTATTTT.

The J gene is TRBJ2-1, the V gene TRBV10-3; TRBD2 aligns across 7 bases. Trimming removed 6 bases from V and 0 bases from J; junction bases left unmatched: 5. Germline CDR1 reads ENHRY; CDR2 reads SYGVKD. The CDR3 loop spans 15 amino acids. CDR3 loop: CAISPTSDSYNEQFF. The CDR3 region has the DNA TGTGCCATCAGCCCTACTAGCGACTCCTACAATGAGCAGTTCTTC.

This chain joins TRBV3-1 (or the pseudogene TRBV3-2) and TRBJ1-6; possible D gene TRBD1, 5 bases. Germline CDR1 and CDR2: LGHDT and YNNKEL (reference sequence). Deletions cut 4 bases from V and 10 bases from J, with 14 bases between. The CDR3 is made up of 14 amino acids. CDR3 bases: TGTGCCAGCAGCCCGGACATGGACGAGTCACCCCTCCACTTT. It translates to CASSPDMDESPLHF.

The V call is TRBV28, the J call TRBJ1-6; D unresolved. This CDR3 region has 11 residues. Trimming left V 4 bases short and J 7 bases short, with 2 bases between. Germline CDR1 MDHEN, CDR2 SYDVKM. The chain's CDR3 is CASSSNSPLHF. CDR3 nucleotide sequence: TGTGCCAGCAGTTCAAATTCACCCCTCCACTTT.

The chain couples TRBV19 to TRBJ2-5, with D possibly TRBD2 on 6 matching bases. Germline V gene data show CDR1 as LNHDA and CDR2 as SQIVND (reference sequence). The CDR3 is made up of 16 amino acids. V shed 5 bases and J shed 2 bases, with 18 bases lying between them. The chain's CDR3 is CASSPIRQGGQETQYF. CDR3 nucleotides: TGTGCCAGTAGTCCGATCAGGCAGGGAGGACAAGAGACCCAGTACTTC.

The rearrangement joins TRBV16 to TRBJ1-4; TRBD1 might be the D (5 bases). Germline CDR1 reads KGHSY; CDR2 reads FQNENV. V was clipped by 3 bases and J by 4 bases, with 9 bases between them. This CDR3 has 14 residues. The CDR3 here is CASSQQQVNEKLFF. CDR3 nucleotides: TGTGCCAGCAGCCAGCAACAGGTTAATGAAAAACTGTTTTTT.

The chain recombines TRBV15 with TRBJ1-4; D is undetermined. This CDR3 has 15 residues. Trimming took off 0 bases at V and 5 bases at J, with 10 bases between the two ends. Germline V gene lookup returns CDR1 LNHNV and CDR2 YYDKDF (reference sequence). The CDR3: CATSREQVLNEKLFF. The CDR3 region has the DNA TGTGCCACCAGCAGAGAGCAGGTGTTGAATGAAAAACTGTTTTTT.

J is TRBJ2-1 and V is TRBV24-1, with 7 bases matching TRBD1. The CDR3 length is 18 residues. V lost 2 bases to trimming and J lost 0 bases; unmatched junction nucleotides: 9. Germline CDR1 and CDR2: KGHDR and SFDVKD. The CDR3 coding sequence is TGTGCCACCAGTGATTCGAAGACAGGGATTCCCTCCTACAATGAGCAGTTCTTC. Amino acid sequence: CATSDSKTGIPSYNEQFF.

V and J are TRBV6-1 and TRBJ1-5; 8 positions match TRBD1. Looked up from germline, CDR1 is MNHNS and CDR2 is SASEGT. With 2 bases clipped from V and 2 bases from J, the junction kept 2 bases outside the gene matches. This CDR3 contains 15 residues. The CDR3 nucleotides are TGTGCCAGCAGTGAAATGGGACAGGGCAATCAGCCCCAGCATTTT. As protein: CASSEMGQGNQPQHF.

This chain links TRBV6-1 with TRBJ2-3; 10 bases are shared with TRBD2. CDR3 size: 20 residues. V was clipped by 4 bases and J by 4 bases; unmatched bases: 20. Germline V CDR1 and CDR2: MNHNS, SASEGT. In nucleotides, the CDR3 is TGTGCCAGCAGTGGACGAGGACTAGCGGAGTTCGTCCTGGGCTCAGATACGCAGTATTTT. Translated: CASSGRGLAEFVLGSDTQYF.

V gene TRBV6-6 combines with J gene TRBJ1-2; TRBD1 matches at 7 bases. The ends lost 6 bases at V and 4 bases at J; junction bases unmatched: 8. This CDR3 spans 14 amino acids. Germline lookup yields CDR1 MNHNY and CDR2 SVGAGI (reference sequence). This CDR3 reads CASRVRGQSYGYTF. The CDR3 bases are TGTGCCAGCAGGGTTAGGGGACAGAGCTATGGCTACACCTTC.